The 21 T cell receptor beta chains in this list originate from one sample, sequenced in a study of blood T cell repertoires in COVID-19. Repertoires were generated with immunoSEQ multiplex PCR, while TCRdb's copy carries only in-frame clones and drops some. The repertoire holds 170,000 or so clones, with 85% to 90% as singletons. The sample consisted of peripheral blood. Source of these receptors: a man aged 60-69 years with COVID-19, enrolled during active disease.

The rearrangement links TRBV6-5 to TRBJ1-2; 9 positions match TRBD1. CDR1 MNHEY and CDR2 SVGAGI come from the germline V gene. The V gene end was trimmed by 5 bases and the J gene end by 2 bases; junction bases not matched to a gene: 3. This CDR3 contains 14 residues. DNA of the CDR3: TGTGCCAGCAGTACCGGACAGGGGAACTATGGCTACACCTTC. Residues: CASSTGQGNYGYTF.

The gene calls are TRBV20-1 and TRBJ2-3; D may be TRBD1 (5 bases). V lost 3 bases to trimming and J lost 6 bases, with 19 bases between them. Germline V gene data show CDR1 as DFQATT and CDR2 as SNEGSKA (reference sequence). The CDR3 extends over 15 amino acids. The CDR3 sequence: CSASRQVTPGDTQYF. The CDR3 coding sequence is TGCAGTGCTAGTAGGCAGGTCACGCCAGGGGATACGCAGTATTTT.

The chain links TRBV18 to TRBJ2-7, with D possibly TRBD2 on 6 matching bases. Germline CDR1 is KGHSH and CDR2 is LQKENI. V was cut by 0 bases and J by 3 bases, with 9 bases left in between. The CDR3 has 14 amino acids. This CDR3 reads CASSPPSGYYEQYF. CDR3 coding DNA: TGTGCCAGCTCACCACCCAGCGGGTACTACGAGCAGTACTTC. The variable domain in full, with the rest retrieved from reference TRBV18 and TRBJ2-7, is NAGVMQNPRHLVRRRGQEARLRCSPMKGHSHVYWYRQLPEEGLKFMVYLQKENIIDESGMPKERFSAEFPKEGPSILRIQQVVRGDSAAYFCASSPPSGYYEQYFGPGTRLTVT.

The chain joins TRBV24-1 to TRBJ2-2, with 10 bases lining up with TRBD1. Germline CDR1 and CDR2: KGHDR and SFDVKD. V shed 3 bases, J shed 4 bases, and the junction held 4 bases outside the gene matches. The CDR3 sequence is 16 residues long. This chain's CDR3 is CATSDPGQGPTGELFF. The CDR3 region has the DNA TGTGCCACCAGTGATCCGGGACAGGGGCCCACCGGGGAGCTGTTTTTT.

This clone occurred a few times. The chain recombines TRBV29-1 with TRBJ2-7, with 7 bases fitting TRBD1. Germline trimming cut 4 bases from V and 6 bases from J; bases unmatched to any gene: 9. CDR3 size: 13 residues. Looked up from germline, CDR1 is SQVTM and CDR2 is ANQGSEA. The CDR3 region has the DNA TGCAGCGTTGGACAGGGAATTTACGGCGAGCAGTACTTC. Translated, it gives CSVGQGIYGEQYF.

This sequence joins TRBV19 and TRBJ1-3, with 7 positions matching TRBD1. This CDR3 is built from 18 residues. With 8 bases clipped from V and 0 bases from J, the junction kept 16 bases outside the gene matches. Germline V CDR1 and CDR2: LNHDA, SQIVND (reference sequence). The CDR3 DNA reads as TGTGCCAGTGTACGGGACAGTGAACGCTTTAGCTCTGGAAACACCATATATTTT. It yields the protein CASVRDSERFSSGNTIYF. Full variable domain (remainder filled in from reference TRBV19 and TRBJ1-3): DGGITQSPKYLFRKEGQNVTLSCEQNLNHDAMYWYRQDPGQGLRLIYYSQIVNDFQKGDIAEGYSVSREKKESFPLTVTSAQKNPTAFYLCASVRDSERFSSGNTIYFGEGSWLTVV.

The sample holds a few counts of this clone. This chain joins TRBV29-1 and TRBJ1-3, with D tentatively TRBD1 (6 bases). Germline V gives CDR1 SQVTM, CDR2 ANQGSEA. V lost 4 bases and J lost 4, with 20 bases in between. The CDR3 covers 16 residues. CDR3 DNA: TGCAGCGTTGGTGTCAGGGGCCGACGTTCGGGAAACACCATATATTTT. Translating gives CSVGVRGRRSGNTIYF.

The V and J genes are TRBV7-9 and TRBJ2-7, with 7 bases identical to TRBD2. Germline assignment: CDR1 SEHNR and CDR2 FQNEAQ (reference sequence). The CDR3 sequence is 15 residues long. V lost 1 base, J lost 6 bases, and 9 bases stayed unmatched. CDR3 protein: CASSLGLGEGGEQYF. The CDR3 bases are TGTGCCAGCAGCTTAGGTCTCGGGGAGGGCGGCGAGCAGTACTTC.

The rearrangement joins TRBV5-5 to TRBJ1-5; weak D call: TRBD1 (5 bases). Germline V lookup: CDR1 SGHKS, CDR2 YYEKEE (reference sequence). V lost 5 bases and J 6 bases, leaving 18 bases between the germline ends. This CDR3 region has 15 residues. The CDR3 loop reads CASRLAPGGGQPQHF. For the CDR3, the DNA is TGTGCCAGCAGACTCGCCCCGGGGGGTGGTCAGCCCCAGCATTTT.

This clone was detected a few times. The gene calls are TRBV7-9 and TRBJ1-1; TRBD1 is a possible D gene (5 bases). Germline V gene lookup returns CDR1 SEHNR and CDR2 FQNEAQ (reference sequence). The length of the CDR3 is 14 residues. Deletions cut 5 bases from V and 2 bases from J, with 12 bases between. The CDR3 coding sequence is TGTGCCAGCAGCGTTACGGGGGTTAACACTGAAGCTTTCTTT. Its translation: CASSVTGVNTEAFF.

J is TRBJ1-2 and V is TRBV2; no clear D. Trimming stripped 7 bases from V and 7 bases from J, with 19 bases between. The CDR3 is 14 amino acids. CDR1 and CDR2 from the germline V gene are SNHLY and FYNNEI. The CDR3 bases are TGTGCCAGCACCGAACAAACGGGGAGGCTTGGCTACACCTTC. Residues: CASTEQTGRLGYTF.

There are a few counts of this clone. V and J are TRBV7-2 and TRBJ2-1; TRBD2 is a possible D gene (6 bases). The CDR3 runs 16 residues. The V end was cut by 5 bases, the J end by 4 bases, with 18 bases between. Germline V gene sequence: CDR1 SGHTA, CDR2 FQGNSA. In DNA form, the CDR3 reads TGTGCCAGCAGCGCAACGGGGACTCTAAGTTACAATGAGCAGTTCTTC. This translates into CASSATGTLSYNEQFF.

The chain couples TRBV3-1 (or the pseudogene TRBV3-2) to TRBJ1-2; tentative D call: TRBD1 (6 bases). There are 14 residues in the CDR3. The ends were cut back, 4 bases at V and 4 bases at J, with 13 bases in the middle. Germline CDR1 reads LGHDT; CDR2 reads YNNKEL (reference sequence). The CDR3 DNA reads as TGTGCCAGCAGCCCAGGACAGAACATCTATGGCTACACCTTC. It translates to CASSPGQNIYGYTF.

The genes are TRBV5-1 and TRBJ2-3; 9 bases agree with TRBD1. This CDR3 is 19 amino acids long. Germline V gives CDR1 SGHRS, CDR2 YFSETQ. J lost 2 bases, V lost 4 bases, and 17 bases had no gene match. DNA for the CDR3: TGCGCCAGCAGCCCGGGGACAGGGTTTGTGTCTCTTTTCACAGATACGCAGTATTTT. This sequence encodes CASSPGTGFVSLFTDTQYF.

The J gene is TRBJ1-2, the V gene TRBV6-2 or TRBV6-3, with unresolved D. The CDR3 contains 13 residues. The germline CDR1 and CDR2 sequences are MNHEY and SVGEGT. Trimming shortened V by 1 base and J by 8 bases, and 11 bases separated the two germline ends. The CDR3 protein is CASSYFGQLGYTF. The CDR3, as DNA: TGTGCCAGCAGTTACTTTGGGCAGTTGGGCTACACCTTC.

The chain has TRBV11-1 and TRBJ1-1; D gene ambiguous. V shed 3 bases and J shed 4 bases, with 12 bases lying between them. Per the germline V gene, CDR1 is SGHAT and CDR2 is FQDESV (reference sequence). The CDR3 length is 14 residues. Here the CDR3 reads CASSFGRVSTEAFF. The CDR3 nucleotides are TGTGCCAGCAGCTTCGGGAGAGTCTCCACTGAAGCTTTCTTT.

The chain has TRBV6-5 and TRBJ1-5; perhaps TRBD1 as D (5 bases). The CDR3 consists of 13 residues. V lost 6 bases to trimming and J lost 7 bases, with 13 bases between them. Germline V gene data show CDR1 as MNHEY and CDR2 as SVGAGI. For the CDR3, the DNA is TGTGCCAGCAGCGCAGGGCGGGGACAGCCCCAGCATTTT. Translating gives CASSAGRGQPQHF.

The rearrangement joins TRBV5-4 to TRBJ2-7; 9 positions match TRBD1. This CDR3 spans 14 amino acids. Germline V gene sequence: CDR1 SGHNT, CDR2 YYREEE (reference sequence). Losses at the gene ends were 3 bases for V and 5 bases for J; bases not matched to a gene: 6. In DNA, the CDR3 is TGTGCCAGCAGCTCCCCGGGACAGGGCCACGAGCAGTACTTC. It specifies CASSSPGQGHEQYF.

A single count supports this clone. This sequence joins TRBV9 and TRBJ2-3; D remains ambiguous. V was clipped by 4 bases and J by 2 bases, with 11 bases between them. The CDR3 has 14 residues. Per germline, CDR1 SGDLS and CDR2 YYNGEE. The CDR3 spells CASSQAGFTDTQYF. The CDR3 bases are TGTGCCAGCAGCCAGGCAGGCTTCACAGATACGCAGTATTTT.

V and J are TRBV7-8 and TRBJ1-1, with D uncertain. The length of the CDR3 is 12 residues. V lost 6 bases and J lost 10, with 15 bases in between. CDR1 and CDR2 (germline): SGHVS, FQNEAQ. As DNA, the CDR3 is TGTGCCAGCAGTTCAATGGGCCTTGGAGCTTTCTTT. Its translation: CASSSMGLGAFF.

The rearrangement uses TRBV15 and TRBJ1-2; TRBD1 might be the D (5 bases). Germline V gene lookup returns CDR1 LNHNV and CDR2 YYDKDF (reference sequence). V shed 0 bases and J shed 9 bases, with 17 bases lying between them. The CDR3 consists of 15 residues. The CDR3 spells CATSREAGIRVSYTF. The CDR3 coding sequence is TGTGCCACCAGCAGAGAGGCAGGGATACGAGTTAGCTACACCTTC. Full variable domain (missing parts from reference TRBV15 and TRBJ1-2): DAMVIQNPRYQVTQFGKPVTLSCSQTLNHNVMYWYQQKSSQAPKLLFHYYDKDFNNEADTPDNFQSRRPNTSFCFLDIRSPGLGDTAMYLCATSREAGIRVSYTFGSGTRLTVV.